This TCR beta chain stems from a study of T cell responses to AZD1222 COVID-19 vaccine. Study outcomes and limitations: The study found vaccine-associated CD4 TCRs spanning spike, dominant at 160-218 and 743-854. Targets within unmutated variant regions were reportedly found for nearly half of spike-specific TCRs. A mostly white British donor set with more females was recruited, and clonal diversity was possibly underestimated. It was only after the peak T cell response that any repertoires were sampled.

Points on this clone: Its matching antigen is unknown.

The CDR3 is 16 amino acids. Germline CDR1 is SGHDT and CDR2 is YYEEEE. J was trimmed by 6 bases and V by 1 base; bases with no gene match: 9. Libraries were prepared by immunoSEQ multiplex PCR; TCRdb keeps only in-frame clonotypes and omits some of them. The sample gives about 190,000 clones, 85% to 90% of which show up once; 2.5% to 3% is in the top ten. The gene calls are TRBV5-6 and TRBJ1-2; 10 nucleotides align to TRBD1. This receptor was identified in an adult in good health. This sample comprised peripheral blood, obtained on day 0 of MenACWY control vaccination. The DNA of the CDR3 is TGTGCCAGCAGCTTGTTTATGGACAGGGGGAGAGATGGCTACACCTTC. Its translation is CASSLFMDRGRDGYTF. The whole variable domain, remainder taken from reference TRBV5-6 and TRBJ1-2, is DAGVTQSPTHLIKTRGQQVTLRCSPKSGHDTVSWYQQALGQGPQFIFQYYEEEERQRGNFPDRFSGHQFPNYSSELNVNALLLGDSALYLCASSLFMDRGRDGYTFGSGTRLTVV.